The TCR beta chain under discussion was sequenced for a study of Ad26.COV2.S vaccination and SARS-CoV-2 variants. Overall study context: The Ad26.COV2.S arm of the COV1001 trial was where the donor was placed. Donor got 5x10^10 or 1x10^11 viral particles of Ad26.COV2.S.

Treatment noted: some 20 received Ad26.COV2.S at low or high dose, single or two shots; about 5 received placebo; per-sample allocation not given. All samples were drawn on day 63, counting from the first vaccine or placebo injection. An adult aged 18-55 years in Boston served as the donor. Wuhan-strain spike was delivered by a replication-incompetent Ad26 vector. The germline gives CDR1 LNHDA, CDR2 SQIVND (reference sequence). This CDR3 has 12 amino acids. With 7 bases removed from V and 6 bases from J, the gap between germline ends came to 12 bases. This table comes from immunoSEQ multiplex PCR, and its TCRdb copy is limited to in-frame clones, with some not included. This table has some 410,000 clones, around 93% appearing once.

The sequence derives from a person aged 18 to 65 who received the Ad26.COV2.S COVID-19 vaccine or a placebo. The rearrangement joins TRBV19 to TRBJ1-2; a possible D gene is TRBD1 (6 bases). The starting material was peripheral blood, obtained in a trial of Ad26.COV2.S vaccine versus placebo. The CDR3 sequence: CASTGHRHGYTF. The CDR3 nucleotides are TGTGCCAGTACGGGACACCGACATGGCTACACCTTC.